The 28 T cell receptor beta chains given below trace back to one sample, sequenced in a study of T cells in Graves' hyperthyroidism and ophthalmopathy. TCR beta CDR3 region amplification was performed from RNA transcripts. TCR CDR3 underwent first-round RT-PCR with the HTBI primer set. TCRdb re-called the multiplex PCR reads through MiXCR, storing one row per CDR3 protein. The table lists nearly 750,000 distinct CDR3 sequences, 35% of them singletons, with around 30% in the top ten. The sequencing input was blood. These receptors were collected from a woman aged 40 to 50 with Graves' hyperthyroidism.

The table lists this clonotype with many counts. The rearrangement joins TRBV6-6 to TRBJ1-4; 9 bases map to TRBD1. The CDR3 covers 13 residues. Germline assignment: CDR1 MNHNY and CDR2 SVGAGI (reference sequence). V dropped 10 bases and J dropped 8; count of bases not matched to a gene: 8. The DNA for the CDR3 is TGTGCCATTACGGACAGGGGAGGAGAAAAACTGTTTTTT. Its protein is CAITDRGGEKLFF.

This clonotype was detected only a few times. The gene calls are TRBV19 and TRBJ1-1; D is possibly TRBD1 (5 bases). Germline CDR1 and CDR2: LNHDA and SQIVND (reference sequence). V was trimmed by 3 bases and J by 5 bases, leaving 19 bases between them. The CDR3 is 16 amino acids. CDR3 residues: CASSMGNRGVLTEAFF. The CDR3 DNA reads TGTGCCAGTAGTATGGGAAATCGAGGGGTACTTACTGAAGCTTTCTTT.

In regard to this clonotype: The germline gene is not matched at one end of the junction; a read error may be the cause. The chain joins TRBV9 to TRBJ2-2; 9 nucleotides line up with TRBD1. The CDR3 has 16 amino acids. CDR1 and CDR2 (germline): SGDLS, YYNGEE. CDR3 sequence reads: CTSSVEPGQGLGELFF. Written as DNA, the CDR3 is TGTACCAGCAGCGTAGAACCGGGACAGGGATTGGGGGAGCTGTTTTTT.

This clonotype was seen ten or more times. The chain links TRBV9 to TRBJ1-1; D is possibly TRBD1 (5 bases). Between the trimmed V and J ends, which lost 4 bases and 3 bases, there was a span of 16 bases. The V gene's germline CDR1 is SGDLS and CDR2 YYNGEE. There are 15 residues in the CDR3. CDR3 in amino acids: CASSLTGGAYTEAFF. The CDR3 nucleotides are TGTGCCAGCAGCCTAACGGGGGGTGCGTACACTGAAGCTTTCTTT.

This clonotype has just a few counts. The chain employs TRBV7-3 and TRBJ2-3; D perhaps matches TRBD2 (5 bases). Germline CDR1 and CDR2: SGHTA and FQGTGA. V was cut by 3 bases and J by 6 bases, with 7 bases left in between. This CDR3 is built from 12 residues. This chain's CDR3 is CASSFGEDTQYF. The CDR3 nucleotides are TGTGCCAGCAGCTTTGGGGAGGATACGCAGTATTTT.

Comments on this clonotype: The junction departs from the called germline gene at one end, perhaps through a read error. CDR3 DNA: TGCAGCGTAGGGGACAGCTCCGGAAACACCGTATATTTT. Protein product: CSVGDSSGNTVYF. The V and J genes are TRBV29-1 and TRBJ1-3; TRBD1 agrees at 7 bases. This CDR3 has 13 residues. Germline V gene lookup returns CDR1 SQVTM and CDR2 ANQGSEA.

The V gene is TRBV15, the J gene TRBJ2-7; no definite D call. The V gene's germline CDR1 is LNHNV and CDR2 YYDKDF (reference sequence). V was shortened by 0 bases and J by 3 bases, with 9 bases between the two germline ends. The CDR3 spans 14 residues. The CDR3 nucleotides read TGTGCCACCAGCAGAGAGCCAAACTTCTACGAGCAGTACTTC. This encodes CATSREPNFYEQYF.

This clonotype showed up many times. The genes are TRBV2 and TRBJ2-7, with a weak D call TRBD2 (6 bases). With 8 bases removed from V and 2 bases from J, the gap between germline ends came to 16 bases. The CDR3 spans 14 residues. Germline values: CDR1 SNHLY, CDR2 FYNNEI. The DNA of the CDR3 is TGTGCCAGCGGTAAGCGGGCCAACCCCTACGAGCAGTACTTC. This translates into CASGKRANPYEQYF.

This clonotype was recorded many times. The chain has TRBV2 and TRBJ1-6; a possible D gene is TRBD1 (5 bases). V lost 6 bases and J 8 bases, leaving 14 bases between the germline ends. The CDR3 runs 14 residues. Germline CDR1 reads SNHLY; CDR2 reads FYNNEI. The CDR3, as DNA: TGTGCCAGCAGGGGAGGGACGGAGTATTCACCCCTCCACTTT. Encoded protein: CASRGGTEYSPLHF.

This clonotype was recorded at least ten times. The V gene is TRBV7-9, the J gene TRBJ2-5; D tentatively reads TRBD1 or TRBD2 (6 bases each). Germline V lookup: CDR1 SEHNR, CDR2 FQNEAQ (reference sequence). The CDR3 extends over 17 amino acids. The ends were cut back, 3 bases at V and 1 base at J, with 18 bases in the middle. The CDR3, as DNA: TGTGCCAGCAGCTTGGGGGGCCTCTCGGCCGTCCAAGAGACCCAGTACTTC. It yields the protein CASSLGGLSAVQETQYF. The entire variable domain, with the rest obtained from reference TRBV7-9 and TRBJ2-5, is as follows: DTGVSQNPRHKITKRGQNVTFRCDPISEHNRLYWYRQTLGQGPEFLTYFQNEAQLEKSRLLSDRFSAERPKGSFSTLEIQRTEQGDSAMYLCASSLGGLSAVQETQYFGPGTRLLVL.

This chain uses TRBV2 with TRBJ2-7; D unresolved. Trimming stripped 6 bases from V and 3 bases from J, with 15 bases between. CDR3 length: 14 residues. Germline CDR1 reads SNHLY; CDR2 reads FYNNEI. The chain's CDR3 is CASREVGGIYEQYF. The CDR3, as DNA: TGTGCCAGCAGAGAGGTAGGCGGAATCTACGAGCAGTACTTC.

The J gene is TRBJ1-2, the V gene TRBV19, with a possible D match to TRBD1 (5 bases). Germline values: CDR1 LNHDA, CDR2 SQIVND (reference sequence). This CDR3 region has 15 residues. Deletions cut 3 bases from V and 4 bases from J, with 15 bases between. The CDR3 nucleotides are TGTGCCAGTAGTATGGAATTAGGGGTTCGCTATGGCTACACCTTC. Its translation: CASSMELGVRYGYTF.

Of note for this clonotype: With a much larger clone just one base away, this may be a read error. The CDR3 does not close with the conserved phenylalanine or tryptophan, likely indicating a read error. J is TRBJ2-7 and V is TRBV10-3, with D perhaps matching TRBD1 or TRBD2 (7 bases each). The germline gives CDR1 ENHRY, CDR2 SYGVKD. The CDR3 runs to 15 residues. Trimming pared 10 bases from V and 4 bases from J, leaving 23 bases between. The CDR3 nucleotides read TGTGCCAGCCGACGACGTTGGGAGGGGGCATACGAGCAGTACTCC. Its translation: CASRRRWEGAYEQYS.

The chain uses TRBV7-9 and TRBJ2-1; D may be TRBD2 (6 bases). This CDR3 is built from 14 residues. CDR1 is SEHNR and CDR2 is FQNEAQ in the germline V gene (reference sequence). The V end lost 5 bases, the J end lost 7 bases, and 15 bases lay between the germline ends. CDR3 loop: CASSPRRADNEQFF. The CDR3 region has the DNA TGTGCCAGCAGCCCCCGGAGGGCCGATAATGAGCAGTTCTTC. Looking up the rest from reference TRBV7-9 and TRBJ2-1 gives the full variable domain: DTGVSQNPRHKITKRGQNVTFRCDPISEHNRLYWYRQTLGQGPEFLTYFQNEAQLEKSRLLSDRFSAERPKGSFSTLEIQRTEQGDSAMYLCASSPRRADNEQFFGPGTRLTVL.

The chain is built from TRBV7-2 and TRBJ1-2, with a tentative D call TRBD1 (5 bases). This CDR3 region has 14 residues. Germline V gives CDR1 SGHTA, CDR2 FQGNSA. The V end lost 5 bases, the J end lost 3 bases, and 13 bases lay between the germline ends. The CDR3 sequence: CASSPQGDYYGYTF. DNA of the CDR3: TGTGCCAGCAGCCCTCAAGGGGACTACTATGGCTACACCTTC.

V gene TRBV9 combines with J gene TRBJ2-5; D is undetermined. V lost 0 bases and J lost 2, with 8 bases in between. Germline-derived CDR1 and CDR2 are SGDLS and YYNGEE. The CDR3 covers 14 residues. The DNA of the CDR3 is TGTGCCAGCAGCGTAGTCGACCGACAAGAGACCCAGTACTTC. Translated, it gives CASSVVDRQETQYF.

The chain joins TRBV19 to TRBJ1-2; 8 nucleotides align to TRBD1. Trimming took 8 bases from V and 4 from J; bases not matched to a gene: 15. The CDR3 has 16 residues. From germline, CDR1 is LNHDA and CDR2 SQIVND (reference sequence). The CDR3 bases are TGTGCCAGTCGTCACTCCAGGGGGCGCGACAGCTATGGCTACACCTTC. Translation: CASRHSRGRDSYGYTF.

This clonotype has a count of ten or more. The chain uses TRBV2 and TRBJ1-2; no definite D call. Trimming removed 6 bases from V and 5 bases from J, with 19 bases in between. CDR1 and CDR2 from the germline V gene are SNHLY and FYNNEI. This CDR3 spans 15 amino acids. The CDR3 DNA reads TGTGCCAGCAGCGCCTCGTTGGACGGAAAATATGGCTACACCTTC. It encodes CASSASLDGKYGYTF.

Remarks on this clonotype: It may be a read error: a sequence one base away is much more abundant. The chain has TRBV2 and TRBJ2-7, with a tentative D call TRBD2 (5 bases). This CDR3 comprises 15 residues. The germline V gene has CDR1 SNHLY and CDR2 FYNNEI. The V end lost 4 bases, the J end lost 0 bases, and 13 bases lay between the germline ends. This CDR3 reads CASSVTRGASYEQYF. The DNA for the CDR3 is TGTGCCAGCAGTGTTACTCGGGGAGCCTCCTACGAGCAGTACTTC. The full variable domain, in which reference TRBV2 and TRBJ2-7 provide the parts outside the CDR3, is EPEVTQTPSHQVTQMGQEVILRCVPISNHLYFYWYRQILGQKVEFLVSFYNNEISEKSEIFDDQFSVERPDGSNFTLKIRSTKLEDSAMYFCASSVTRGASYEQYFGPGTRLTVT.

This clonotype was seen at least ten times. The chain combines TRBV7-9 with TRBJ1-2; 10 bases line up with TRBD1. The V gene end was trimmed by 5 bases and the J gene end by 8 bases; junction bases not matched to a gene: 8. Looked up from germline, CDR1 is SEHNR and CDR2 is FQNEAQ (reference sequence). The CDR3 runs to 14 residues. CDR3 sequence reads: CASSPGTGEGGYTF. The CDR3 DNA is TGTGCCAGCAGCCCCGGGACAGGGGAAGGAGGCTACACCTTC.

This clonotype was picked up many times. This chain connects TRBV6-5 to TRBJ1-5; a weak D match, TRBD1 (6 bases). Trimming pared 8 bases from V and 5 bases from J, leaving 16 bases between. Germline CDR1 reads MNHEY; CDR2 reads SVGAGI. This CDR3 is built from 14 residues. CDR3 DNA: TGTGCCAGCGGGTATACAGGGCTTCATCAGCCCCAGCATTTT. Its translation: CASGYTGLHQPQHF.

V is TRBV7-2 and J is TRBJ2-3; possibly TRBD1 for D (6 bases). V was cut by 2 bases and J by 3 bases, with 12 bases left in between. This CDR3 has 15 amino acids. Per germline, CDR1 SGHTA and CDR2 FQGNSA. DNA for the CDR3: TGTGCCAGCAGCTTAAGCGGTCAGGGGACAGATACGCAGTATTTT. This gives the protein CASSLSGQGTDTQYF.

The chain uses TRBV12-3 or TRBV12-4 and TRBJ1-1; no clear D. V lost 3 bases and J lost 0, with 14 bases in between. The CDR3 spans 16 residues. The CDR3 sequence is CASSLETISMNTEAFF. The CDR3 DNA sequence: TGTGCCAGCAGTTTGGAGACAATTTCGATGAACACTGAAGCTTTCTTT.

This clonotype showed up just a few times. The V gene is TRBV27, the J gene TRBJ2-7; 7 bases match TRBD2. There are 15 residues in the CDR3. Germline loops: CDR1 MNHEY, CDR2 SMNVEV (reference sequence). Trimming at V came to 7 bases and at J to 5 bases, leaving 14 bases not matched to a gene. The CDR3 sequence is CASTPSSGVGNEQYF. The CDR3 DNA reads TGTGCCAGCACTCCCTCGAGCGGGGTGGGGAACGAGCAGTACTTC.

This clonotype was counted ten times or more. The CDR3 here is CASSHLGLGRSYNSPLHF. DNA of the CDR3: TGTGCCAGCAGCCACCTTGGGCTAGGGAGGTCCTATAATTCACCCCTCCACTTT. This sequence joins TRBV7-8 and TRBJ1-6; unclear D gene. V was clipped by 5 bases and J by 1 base, with 18 bases between them. This CDR3 spans 18 amino acids. CDR1 and CDR2 (germline): SGHVS, FQNEAQ.

This clonotype was observed a handful of times. The rearrangement links TRBV7-2 to TRBJ2-7; 10 bases align to TRBD2. V lost 6 bases, J lost 0 bases, and 8 bases stayed unmatched. Germline values: CDR1 SGHTA, CDR2 FQGNSA. This CDR3 is 16 amino acids long. In DNA form, the CDR3 reads TGTGCCAGCAGTCCCGCCGGACTAGCGGACTCCTACGAGCAGTACTTC. This translates into CASSPAGLADSYEQYF.

This clonotype has at least ten counts. J is TRBJ2-7 and V is TRBV25-1, with D unclear. CDR1 and CDR2 from the germline V gene are MGHDK and SYGVNS. The CDR3 contains 12 residues. Trimming stripped 2 bases from V and 1 base from J, with 3 bases between. The CDR3 DNA reads as TGTGCCAGCAGTGAACCTTCCTACGAGCAGTACTTC. Amino acids: CASSEPSYEQYF.

Many counts were recorded for this clonotype. This chain connects TRBV7-6 to TRBJ1-6; 10 bases are shared with TRBD1. CDR3 size: 15 residues. Germline CDR1 is SGHVS and CDR2 is FNYEAQ. The J segment lost 10 bases and the V segment lost 6 bases, leaving 9 bases of the junction unmatched. The CDR3 DNA follows: TGTGCCAGCAGTCTAGGACAGGGGGATCGGTCACCCCTCCACTTT. Residues: CASSLGQGDRSPLHF.